This TCR beta chain was identified in a study of cytomegalovirus exposure and HLA in healthy donors. The sample holds one count of this clone. The primer mix had 60 Vbeta and 13 Jbeta primers. Profiled with immunoSEQ multiplex PCR; TCRdb holds only in-frame clones, not every one. The table has about 180,000 clones, around 80% seen once. V lost 4 bases and J lost 0; bases outside the gene matches: 6. Looked up from germline, CDR1 is GTSNPN and CDR2 is SVGIG (reference sequence). CDR3 length: 15 amino acids. Sequenced material: PBMCs. The chain links TRBV30 to TRBJ2-4; 7 nucleotides line up with TRBD1. The sequence derives from a man aged 18-30 years in good health and CMV-seronegative. CDR3 sequence reads: CAWMVRGLAKNIQYF. The CDR3 DNA sequence: TGTGCCTGGATGGTCAGGGGGTTAGCCAAAAACATTCAGTACTTC.